The 32 T cell receptor beta chains in this list originate from one sample, sequenced in a study of CXCR3-negative and CXCR3-positive naive CD8 T cells. No antigen has been identified for these receptors. UMI-labeled 5' RACE TRB cDNA libraries were prepared from the cells. TCRdb reprocessed the 5' RACE reads, with one entry per CDR3 protein and no DNA. The listing contains 140,000 to 150,000 distinct CDR3 sequences. Study-wide results and limits: Naive cells positive for CXCR3 carried more hydrophobic TRB CDR3s than CXCR3-negative ones.

Sequencing was performed on naive CXCR3+ CD8+ T cells from blood. Subset in this sample: CD45RO-CCR7+CD27+CD95- naive CD8+ T cells expressing CXCR3 (TNR3+). The receptor source for this set is a human donor in good health. Some clones in this sample may be carry-over from other donors' samples.

The chain combines TRBV29-1 with TRBJ2-1. The CDR3 sequence is 13 residues long. Looked up from germline, CDR1 is SQVTM and CDR2 is ANQGSEA. CDR3 region: CSVEDLDGNEQFF.

V usage is TRBV20-1 and J usage is TRBJ2-5. CDR1 DFQATT and CDR2 SNEGSKA come from the germline V gene (reference sequence). The CDR3 consists of 15 residues. The CDR3 is CSAIFRENPQETQYF.

The chain is built from TRBV4-1 and TRBJ2-7; absent DNA, TCRdb's TRBD1 call cannot be checked. The V gene's germline CDR1 is MGHRA and CDR2 YSYEKL. The CDR3 is 16 residues long. This CDR3 reads CASSLDDRGPSYEQYF.

This chain joins TRBV6-5 and TRBJ2-3; TCRdb's D gene call, TRBD2, goes unchecked for lack of DNA. Germline lookup yields CDR1 MNHEY and CDR2 SVGAGI. The CDR3 length is 16 residues. The CDR3 loop reads CASSYQSSGATDTQYF.

The chain employs TRBV20-1 and TRBJ2-7; there is no DNA to check the TCRdb D call of TRBD1. CDR3 size: 15 residues. CDR1 is DFQATT, CDR2 SNEGSKA, per germline (reference sequence). CDR3 loop: CSARGRWQGGNEQYF.

The CDR3 is CASRLTGGASDTQYF. J is TRBJ2-3 and V is TRBV25-1; checking the TCRdb D call of TRBD1 is not possible without DNA. The CDR3 contains 15 residues. Germline V gene data show CDR1 as MGHDK and CDR2 as SYGVNS.

The CDR3 loop is CASSSWTQGSYEQYF. V and J are TRBV28 and TRBJ2-7; TCRdb's D gene call, TRBD1, goes unchecked for lack of DNA. Per the germline V gene, CDR1 is MDHEN and CDR2 is SYDVKM. CDR3 length equals 15 residues. The variable domain in full, completed from reference TRBV28 and TRBJ2-7, reads DVKVTQSSRYLVKRTGEKVFLECVQDMDHENMFWYRQDPGLGLRLIYFSYDVKMKEKGDIPEGYSVSREKKERFSLILESASTNQTSMYLCASSSWTQGSYEQYFGPGTRLTVT.

The gene calls are TRBV4-2 and TRBJ1-2; the TCRdb call, TRBD1, lacks DNA for checking. This CDR3 is built from 16 residues. The germline V gene encodes CDR1 LGHNA and CDR2 YNFKEQ. This CDR3 reads CASSHPGQEANYGYTF.

The genes are TRBV29-1 and TRBJ2-1; TCRdb names TRBD2, which stays unverified in the absence of DNA. Germline-derived CDR1 and CDR2 are SQVTM and ANQGSEA. This CDR3 spans 15 amino acids. The CDR3 sequence is CSVEDSGRRYNEQFF.

This rearrangement joins TRBV28 to TRBJ2-1; the D gene TCRdb calls, TRBD1, cannot be checked with no DNA. The CDR3 is 18 amino acids. The germline CDR1 and CDR2 sequences are MDHEN and SYDVKM. The CDR3 sequence is CASSLDRVGRGAHNEQFF. The full variable domain, in which reference TRBV28 and TRBJ2-1 provide the parts outside the CDR3, is DVKVTQSSRYLVKRTGEKVFLECVQDMDHENMFWYRQDPGLGLRLIYFSYDVKMKEKGDIPEGYSVSREKKERFSLILESASTNQTSMYLCASSLDRVGRGAHNEQFFGPGTRLTVL.

The chain joins TRBV28 to TRBJ1-1; lacking DNA, the TRBD1 call made by TCRdb goes unchecked. This CDR3 contains 13 residues. CDR1 and CDR2 (germline): MDHEN, SYDVKM. The CDR3 is CASSETGGTEAFF.

This rearrangement joins TRBV30 to TRBJ1-1; TCRdb's D call of TRBD1 is untestable without DNA. The CDR3 is 13 amino acids. Germline loops: CDR1 GTSNPN, CDR2 SVGIG (reference sequence). CDR3 sequence reads: CAWSVTGGSEAFF.

CDR3 region: CASSPRQGTTYEQYF. The genes are TRBV11-3 and TRBJ2-7; TCRdb picks TRBD1, but there is no DNA to check that call. Germline CDR1 SGHNT, CDR2 YENEEA. The CDR3 loop spans 15 amino acids. Drawing the rest from reference TRBV11-3 and TRBJ2-7, the complete variable domain is EAGVVQSPRYKIIEKKQPVAFWCNPISGHNTLYWYLQNLGQGPELLIRYENEEAVDDSQLPKDRFSAERLKGVDSTLKIQPAELGDSAVYLCASSPRQGTTYEQYFGPGTRLTVT.

This chain joins TRBV20-1 and TRBJ2-1. This CDR3 is built from 12 residues. Germline V CDR1 and CDR2: DFQATT, SNEGSKA (reference sequence). CDR3 protein: CSARDSNNEQFF.

This sequence joins TRBV29-1 and TRBJ1-3. The CDR3 extends over 14 amino acids. Germline-derived CDR1 and CDR2 are SQVTM and ANQGSEA. This chain's CDR3 is CSVEMPNSGNTIYF.

The CDR3 loop reads CASSYSILAGGSTDTHYF. The rearrangement links TRBV6-6 to TRBJ2-3; with no DNA, the TCRdb D assignment of TRBD2 cannot be verified. The V gene's germline CDR1 is MNHNY and CDR2 SVGAGI (reference sequence). CDR3 length equals 18 residues.

The chain employs TRBV6-2 or TRBV6-3 and TRBJ1-4; TCRdb gives TRBD1 as the D gene, but with no DNA this cannot be confirmed. From germline, CDR1 is MNHEY and CDR2 SVGEGT. The CDR3 has 15 residues. CDR3: CASSSLTGIEEKLFF.

The V gene is TRBV6-2 or TRBV6-3, the J gene TRBJ2-7. Germline-derived CDR1 and CDR2 are MNHEY and SVGEGT. The CDR3 loop spans 14 amino acids. The CDR3 region is CASSYSMGPNEQYF.

The chain has TRBV19 and TRBJ2-1; TCRdb indicates TRBD1, and absent DNA this call remains unverified. CDR1 is LNHDA and CDR2 is SQIVND in the germline V gene (reference sequence). The CDR3 length is 16 residues. Here the CDR3 reads CASSIGRDRAENEQFF.

The chain combines TRBV11-2 with TRBJ2-1. The CDR3 spans 13 residues. Germline assignment: CDR1 SGHAT and CDR2 FQNNGV. CDR3 loop: CASSQEEDLGQFF.

The V and J genes are TRBV28 and TRBJ1-6; absent DNA, TCRdb's TRBD1 call cannot be checked. Germline CDR1 is MDHEN and CDR2 is SYDVKM. The CDR3 runs 15 residues. The chain's CDR3 is CASSLVSRVASPLHF.

This sequence joins TRBV3-1 and TRBJ1-1; TCRdb names TRBD1, which stays unverified in the absence of DNA. CDR1 and CDR2 from the germline V gene are LGHDT and YNNKEL (reference sequence). The CDR3 sequence is 15 residues long. CDR3 sequence reads: CASSLGTNVDTEAFF.

The CDR3 protein is CASSGSTGASYGYTF. The gene calls are TRBV6-2 or TRBV6-3 and TRBJ1-2. The germline CDR1 and CDR2 sequences are MNHEY and SVGEGT. The CDR3 loop spans 15 amino acids.

The chain recombines TRBV4-1 with TRBJ2-2; the D call from TCRdb, TRBD2, cannot be confirmed without DNA. CDR1 and CDR2 from the germline V gene are MGHRA and YSYEKL. This CDR3 comprises 14 residues. CDR3 residues: CASSQEGTDGELFF.

V and J are TRBV3-1 and TRBJ2-1. This CDR3 region has 12 residues. CDR1 and CDR2 (germline): LGHDT, YNNKEL (reference sequence). CDR3 amino acids: CASSQDTPEQFF.

The rearrangement uses TRBV14 and TRBJ1-2; TCRdb proposes TRBD1, but this gene call is untestable without DNA. Per germline, CDR1 SGHDN and CDR2 FVKESK. The CDR3 has 14 residues. The CDR3: CASSHDRELGGYTF.

The rearrangement joins TRBV11-3 to TRBJ1-1. CDR3 length: 12 residues. In germline, CDR1 is SGHNT, CDR2 YENEEA. This CDR3 is CARRTGGTEAFF.

This chain uses TRBV4-1 with TRBJ2-5; there is no DNA to check the TCRdb D call of TRBD1. The CDR3 is 13 residues long. Germline V gives CDR1 MGHRA, CDR2 YSYEKL. The CDR3 region is CASSSGPRVGQYF.

The J gene is TRBJ2-1, the V gene TRBV9; with no DNA, the TCRdb D assignment of TRBD1 cannot be verified. The CDR3 runs 19 residues. Per the germline V gene, CDR1 is SGDLS and CDR2 is YYNGEE. The CDR3 spells CASSGTGTGDLSSYNEQFF.

The V gene is TRBV14, the J gene TRBJ2-7; TCRdb's D gene call, TRBD1, goes unchecked for lack of DNA. Germline CDR1 and CDR2: SGHDN and FVKESK. The CDR3 covers 15 residues. The CDR3 is CASSQVNRGPDEQYF. Full variable domain (rest looked up from reference TRBV14 and TRBJ2-7): EAGVTQFPSHSVIEKGQTVTLRCDPISGHDNLYWYRRVMGKEIKFLLHFVKESKQDESGMPNNRFLAERTGGTYSTLKVQPAELEDSGVYFCASSQVNRGPDEQYFGPGTRLTVT.

The gene calls are TRBV6-2 or TRBV6-3 and TRBJ2-6; the D call of TRBD1 rests on TCRdb alone, since no DNA is present to check it. This CDR3 has 19 residues. CDR1 MNHEY and CDR2 SVGEGT come from the germline V gene. CDR3 in amino acids: CASSSYRQVSSSGANVLTF.

This chain uses TRBV4-2 with TRBJ2-2; TCRdb lists TRBD1, though no DNA is available to test this call. There are 16 residues in the CDR3. The V gene's germline CDR1 is LGHNA and CDR2 YNFKEQ. The CDR3 sequence: CASSPLQGGNTGELFF.